This passage covers 27 T cell receptor beta chains from one sample sequenced in a study of cytomegalovirus exposure and HLA in healthy donors. The primer mix had 60 Vbeta and 13 Jbeta primers. Some clones are missing from TCRdb's copy, which holds only in-frame ones; the method was immunoSEQ multiplex PCR. The sample shows approximately 140,000 clones, roughly four fifths of them seen only once. Source material: PBMCs. The origin of the receptors is a woman aged 40 to 50 in good health and CMV-seronegative.

This clone was found once. The chain combines TRBV13 with TRBJ1-3, with 8 bases lining up with TRBD1. With V trimmed by 5 bases and J by 4 bases, 10 bases remained unmatched. Per the germline V gene, CDR1 is PRHDT and CDR2 is FYEKMQ (reference sequence). CDR3 length equals 16 residues. CDR3 loop: CASSPQTGEAGNTIYF. CDR3 coding DNA: TGTGCCAGCAGCCCACAGACAGGGGAGGCGGGAAACACCATATATTTT.

The chain carries TRBV7-6 and TRBJ2-3; the match to TRBD1 covers 7 bases. The germline V gene has CDR1 SGHVS and CDR2 FNYEAQ. J lost 2 bases, V lost 1 base, and 9 bases had no gene match. The CDR3 loop spans 17 amino acids. The CDR3 region is CASSLGQTGWNTDTQYF. The CDR3 coding sequence is TGTGCCAGCAGCTTAGGCCAGACAGGGTGGAACACAGATACGCAGTATTTT.

The chain recombines TRBV5-6 with TRBJ1-3; TRBD1 might be the D (5 bases). V gave up 7 bases and J gave up 0 bases, with 17 bases separating them. This CDR3 has 16 amino acids. The germline CDR1 and CDR2 sequences are SGHDT and YYEEEE. Written as DNA, the CDR3 is TGTGCCAGCGGACAAAATCGACCGTTCTCTGGAAACACCATATATTTT. This encodes CASGQNRPFSGNTIYF.

This clone appeared a single time. This rearrangement joins TRBV9 to TRBJ1-2, with a weak D call TRBD1 (6 bases). The germline V gene encodes CDR1 SGDLS and CDR2 YYNGEE. V was pared by 3 bases and J by 6 bases, with 12 bases between. The CDR3 loop spans 13 amino acids. The CDR3 region is CASSAQGWNGYTF. In DNA form, the CDR3 reads TGTGCCAGCAGCGCACAGGGTTGGAATGGCTACACCTTC.

CDR3 sequence: CASSYFSGLDTEAFF. CDR3 coding DNA: TGTGCCAGCAGTTATTTTTCAGGGCTTGACACTGAAGCTTTCTTT. This sequence joins TRBV6-6 and TRBJ1-1; D might be TRBD1 (5 bases). CDR1 is MNHNY, CDR2 SVGAGI, per germline (reference sequence). The CDR3 totals 15 residues. Trimming took 3 bases from V and 3 from J, leaving 14 bases between them.

The V call is TRBV27, the J call TRBJ2-7, with a tentative D call TRBD1 (6 bases). The germline CDR1 and CDR2 sequences are MNHEY and SMNVEV (reference sequence). There are 13 residues in the CDR3. Trimming took off 8 bases at V and 3 bases at J, with 14 bases between the two ends. CDR3 region: CASGVTGSYEQYF. CDR3 DNA: TGTGCCAGCGGGGTTACAGGGAGCTACGAGCAGTACTTC.

The J gene is TRBJ1-1, the V gene TRBV4-2; 12 bases map to TRBD1. Germline values: CDR1 LGHNA, CDR2 YNFKEQ. The CDR3 has 15 amino acids. The J segment lost 4 bases and the V segment lost 2 bases, leaving 2 bases of the junction unmatched. The CDR3 bases are TGTGCCAGCAGCCAATGGGGACAGGGGGCCACTGAAGCTTTCTTT. Its translation is CASSQWGQGATEAFF.

This clone was counted only a few times. The chain combines TRBV4-3 with TRBJ1-3; a possible D gene is TRBD1 (5 bases). The CDR3 is 17 amino acids. V was cut by 3 bases and J by 0 bases, with 15 bases left in between. Germline assignment: CDR1 LGHNA and CDR2 YSLEER. The CDR3 DNA reads TGCGCCAGCAGCCACGTGGGGGGGATCAGCTCTGGAAACACCATATATTTT. Translated, it gives CASSHVGGISSGNTIYF.

The chain uses TRBV7-2 and TRBJ2-3, with a tentative D call TRBD2 (5 bases). Germline V gives CDR1 SGHTA, CDR2 FQGNSA. This CDR3 is built from 15 residues. V was clipped by 8 bases and J by 0 bases, with 15 bases between them. CDR3 DNA sequence: TGTGCCAGCCTTGGCGGGTACCCTAGCACAGATACGCAGTATTTT. Protein: CASLGGYPSTDTQYF.

The chain is built from TRBV5-5 and TRBJ1-5; 10 nucleotides line up with TRBD1. Trimming cost V 2 bases and J 5 bases; bases outside gene matches: 19. In germline, CDR1 is SGHKS, CDR2 YYEKEE (reference sequence). The CDR3 is 20 amino acids. CDR3 DNA sequence: TGTGCCAGCAGCTTTCGTCCCCCCGCCCTCGACAGGGGGCTCGATCAGCCCCAGCATTTT. Its protein product is CASSFRPPALDRGLDQPQHF.

The chain links TRBV5-1 to TRBJ2-2; D is possibly TRBD2 (6 bases). V was shortened by 2 bases and J by 1 base, with 9 bases between the two germline ends. Germline lookup yields CDR1 SGHRS and CDR2 YFSETQ. The CDR3 sequence is 15 residues long. The DNA for the CDR3 is TGCGCCAGCAGCTTACTAGCAGTGAACACCGGGGAGCTGTTTTTT. This gives the protein CASSLLAVNTGELFF.

V and J are TRBV9 and TRBJ1-3; no definite D call. The CDR3 is 16 residues long. V lost 0 bases to trimming and J lost 0 bases, with 10 bases between them. Germline V gives CDR1 SGDLS, CDR2 YYNGEE. The CDR3: CASSVDISGSGNTIYF. The CDR3 DNA is TGTGCCAGCAGCGTAGACATAAGTGGCTCTGGAAACACCATATATTTT.

The chain uses TRBV18 and TRBJ1-2; tentative D call: TRBD1 (6 bases). V dropped 2 bases and J dropped 6 bases, with 16 bases sitting between them. From germline, CDR1 is KGHSH and CDR2 LQKENI. The CDR3 extends over 15 amino acids. The CDR3 here is CASSPYTLQGDGYTF. The CDR3 nucleotides are TGTGCCAGCTCACCATATACGTTACAGGGAGATGGCTACACCTTC.

The chain couples TRBV2 to TRBJ2-3, with 9 positions matching TRBD2. The CDR3 contains 15 residues. Germline V CDR1 and CDR2: SNHLY, FYNNEI. The junction had 8 bases not matched to a gene; V was cut back by 2 bases and J by 8 bases. CDR3 protein: CASSEWPSGDGTQYF. The CDR3 DNA reads TGTGCCAGCAGTGAATGGCCTAGCGGGGATGGTACGCAGTATTTT.

The chain is built from TRBV21-1 and TRBJ2-5; whether TRBD1, the table's D call, matches the DNA was not checked. TRBV21-1 is listed as a pseudogene. CDR3 length: 14 residues. The CDR3 here is CASRGEGAPETQYF. The CDR3 bases are TGTGCCAGCAGAGGCGAGGGGGCTCCGGAGACCCAGTACTTC.

This clone was counted only a few times. The J gene is TRBJ2-1, the V gene TRBV6-4; 7 bases map to TRBD2. The V segment lost 0 bases and the J segment 2 bases; nucleotides outside the gene matches: 7. CDR3 size: 17 residues. In germline, CDR1 is MRHNA, CDR2 SNTAGT. The CDR3 DNA reads as TGTGCCAGCAGTGACTCCGGCGGGAGTTTGCCCTACAATGAGCAGTTCTTC. Translation gives CASSDSGGSLPYNEQFF.

The chain combines TRBV10-3 with TRBJ1-1; 9 bases are a match to TRBD1. This CDR3 is 13 amino acids long. V lost 11 bases to trimming and J lost 3 bases; unmatched junction nucleotides: 7. Per the germline V gene, CDR1 is ENHRY and CDR2 is SYGVKD. The CDR3 coding sequence is TGTGCCGTTTCCGGGACAGGGCACACTGAAGCTTTCTTT. Translation: CAVSGTGHTEAFF.

In nucleotides, the CDR3 is TGTGCCAGCAGCTTAGGGACTAGCGGGAGAGTGTCCTTCACCGGGGAGCTGTTTTTT. It encodes CASSLGTSGRVSFTGELFF. The chain has TRBV11-1 and TRBJ2-2; 13 bases line up with TRBD2. Germline-derived CDR1 and CDR2 are SGHAT and FQDESV (reference sequence). Trimming took 1 base from V and 4 from J; bases not matched to a gene: 9. There are 19 residues in the CDR3.

The gene calls are TRBV10-3 and TRBJ2-1; 9 bases align to TRBD1. The germline gives CDR1 ENHRY, CDR2 SYGVKD. The junction had 6 bases not matched to a gene; V was cut back by 4 bases and J by 8 bases. There are 14 residues in the CDR3. The CDR3 loop is CAISGTGVFDEQFF. CDR3 in DNA: TGTGCCATCAGTGGGACAGGGGTTTTCGATGAGCAGTTCTTC.

The chain couples TRBV28 to TRBJ1-5; TRBD1 matches 12 bases. The length of the CDR3 is 18 residues. Germline values: CDR1 MDHEN, CDR2 SYDVKM. The V and J ends lost 5 bases and 0 bases, in that order; junction bases with no gene match: 8. The CDR3 spells CASSVIWDRGRSNQPQHF. CDR3 nucleotides: TGTGCCAGCAGTGTTATATGGGACAGGGGGCGTAGCAATCAGCCCCAGCATTTT.

The CDR3 DNA is TGTGCCAGCAGCGTAGCCGGGGGATCAGATACGCAGTATTTT. Its protein product is CASSVAGGSDTQYF. The genes are TRBV6-5 and TRBJ2-3; D possibly corresponds to TRBD2 (6 bases). CDR1 is MNHEY and CDR2 is SVGAGI in the germline V gene. Trimming took 6 bases from V and 4 from J, leaving 14 bases between them. The CDR3 has 14 residues.

The V and J genes are TRBV29-1 and TRBJ2-5; TRBD1 matches 7 bases. The J call may be faulty, since TRBJ2-7 better matches the DNA end. Germline-derived CDR1 and CDR2 are SQVTM and ANQGSEA. The CDR3 length is 15 residues. The chain's CDR3 is CSVAGQDNAPYEQYF. The CDR3 nucleotides are TGCAGCGTTGCCGGACAGGACAATGCCCCTTACGAGCAGTACTTC.

The chain uses TRBV7-9 and TRBJ2-2, with D perhaps TRBD2 (6 bases). The germline V gene has CDR1 SEHNR and CDR2 FQNEAQ (reference sequence). V lost 5 bases, J lost 1 base, and 8 bases lay in between. The length of the CDR3 is 14 residues. The CDR3 coding sequence is TGTGCCAGCAGCCTGGGGGGGAACACCGGGGAGCTGTTTTTT. Amino acid sequence: CASSLGGNTGELFF.

This chain uses TRBV19 with TRBJ2-7; 7 bases are a match to TRBD1. This CDR3 contains 13 residues. J gave up 1 base and V 10 bases, and 7 bases lay outside the gene matches. CDR1 and CDR2 (germline): LNHDA, SQIVND (reference sequence). CDR3 coding DNA: TGTGCCACCAGGGGGAGATCGTCCTACGAGCAGTACTTC. Amino acids: CATRGRSSYEQYF. Together with reference TRBV19 and TRBJ2-7, the CDR3 gives the full variable domain: DGGITQSPKYLFRKEGQNVTLSCEQNLNHDAMYWYRQDPGQGLRLIYYSQIVNDFQKGDIAEGYSVSREKKESFPLTVTSAQKNPTAFYLCATRGRSSYEQYFGPGTRLTVT.

The CDR3 loop reads CASSIWDSNLNTEAFF. As DNA, the CDR3 is TGTGCCAGTAGTATTTGGGACAGCAATTTGAACACTGAAGCTTTCTTT. V is TRBV19 and J is TRBJ1-1; the match to TRBD1 covers 7 bases. Germline values: CDR1 LNHDA, CDR2 SQIVND (reference sequence). This CDR3 has 16 amino acids. Trimming cost V 3 bases and J 0 bases; bases outside gene matches: 7.

The chain couples TRBV5-6 to TRBJ1-4; D is possibly TRBD1 (6 bases). The CDR3 contains 16 residues. The V gene's germline CDR1 is SGHDT and CDR2 YYEEEE. With 0 bases removed from V and 2 bases from J, the gap between germline ends came to 11 bases. CDR3 residues: CASSLAGGATNEKLFF. For the CDR3, the DNA is TGTGCCAGCAGCTTGGCCGGGGGGGCGACTAATGAAAAACTGTTTTTT.

This chain uses TRBV7-8 with TRBJ1-6; TRBD1 agrees at 10 bases. From germline, CDR1 is SGHVS and CDR2 FQNEAQ. The CDR3 runs to 17 residues. Trimming removed 4 bases from V and 8 bases from J; junction bases left unmatched: 11. The chain's CDR3 is CASSSTDPGQGYSPLHF. In DNA, the CDR3 is TGTGCCAGCAGCTCGACAGATCCGGGACAGGGGTATTCACCCCTCCACTTT. The full variable domain, rest sourced from reference TRBV7-8 and TRBJ1-6, is GAGVSQSPRYKVAKRGQDVALRCDPISGHVSLFWYQQALGQGPEFLTYFQNEAQLDKSGLPSDRFFAERPEGSVSTLKIQRTQQEDSAVYLCASSSTDPGQGYSPLHFGNGTRLTVT.